This T cell receptor (beta chain) was captured by sequencing in a study of cytomegalovirus exposure and HLA in healthy donors. Germline V gene data show CDR1 as MNHEY and CDR2 as SMNVEV (reference sequence). Trimming shortened V by 6 bases and J by 2 bases, and 17 bases separated the two germline ends. This CDR3 contains 15 residues. Study observations and caveats: Whilst most TCR sequences proved rare, a subset of public TCRs occurred across many donors. Later analysis associated a missense DCLRE1C variant with TCR beta V- and J-gene trimming.

Unrecorded immune exposures were likely, despite nominal health at sampling. A word on this clone: Its matching antigen is unknown.

Amplification used 60 Vbeta primers and 13 Jbeta primers. Libraries were prepared by immunoSEQ multiplex PCR; TCRdb keeps only in-frame clonotypes and omits some of them. The data show more than 95,000 clones, approximately 72% seen once. The chain links TRBV27 to TRBJ2-7; a weak D match, TRBD1 (7 bases). The clonotype was recovered from a man in his thirties or forties in good health and CMV-seronegative. Sequencing used PBMCs. The CDR3 spells CASRRDSGGPYEQYF. Written as DNA, the CDR3 is TGTGCCAGCAGGCGGGACAGCGGAGGGCCCTACGAGCAGTACTTC.